The text below deals with one T cell receptor (beta chain). Its antigen is undetermined. V lost 6 bases, J lost 2 bases, and 7 bases stayed unmatched. Germline-derived CDR1 and CDR2 are SGHKS and YYEKEE (reference sequence). This CDR3 has 14 amino acids. Breast cancer patients provided tissue from their axillary draining lymph nodes. The data derive from a study of breast tumors, draining lymph nodes, adjacent tissues. Via MiXCR, TCRdb re-called the multiplex PCR reads, giving one row per CDR3 protein. Here the sample spans 150,000 to 200,000 distinct CDR3 sequences, around a third being singletons. Study-wide findings and caveats: Tumors had less TCR diversity than lymph nodes, more than nontumor tissue. Luminal-like breast cancer showed significantly greater tumor-nontumor repertoire similarity than basal-like breast cancer did. Tumor T cell lymph node origin was a supported hypothesis, not proven.

Input material: axillary lymph node tissue. The rearrangement links TRBV5-5 to TRBJ2-5; the match to TRBD1 covers 7 bases. The receptor was derived from a female donor with breast cancer. Some clones in this sample may be carry-over from other donors' samples. CDR3 protein: CASTLDRVQETQYF. The CDR3, as DNA: TGTGCCAGCACCCTCGACAGGGTTCAAGAGACCCAGTACTTC.